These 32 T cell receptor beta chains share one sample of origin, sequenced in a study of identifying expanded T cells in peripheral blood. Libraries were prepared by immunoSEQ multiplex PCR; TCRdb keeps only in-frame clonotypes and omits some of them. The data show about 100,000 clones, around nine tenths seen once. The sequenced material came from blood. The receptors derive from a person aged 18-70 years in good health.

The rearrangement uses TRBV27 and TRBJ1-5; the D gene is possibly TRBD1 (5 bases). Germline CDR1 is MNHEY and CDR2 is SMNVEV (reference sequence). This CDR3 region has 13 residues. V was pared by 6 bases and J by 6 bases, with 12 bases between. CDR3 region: CASRLGVGQPQHF. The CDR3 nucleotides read TGTGCCAGCAGACTAGGGGTCGGTCAGCCCCAGCATTTT.

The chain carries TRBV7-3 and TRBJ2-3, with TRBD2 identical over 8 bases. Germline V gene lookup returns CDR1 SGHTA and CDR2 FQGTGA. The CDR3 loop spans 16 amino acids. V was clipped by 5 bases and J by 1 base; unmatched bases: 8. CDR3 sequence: CASSLTPRGGTDTQYF. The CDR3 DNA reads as TGTGCCAGCAGCCTGACACCGCGGGGGGGCACAGATACGCAGTATTTT. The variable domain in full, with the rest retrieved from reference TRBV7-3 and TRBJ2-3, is GAGVSQTPSNKVTEKGKYVELRCDPISGHTALYWYRQSLGQGPEFLIYFQGTGAADDSGLPNDRFFAVRPEGSVSTLKIQRTERGDSAVYLCASSLTPRGGTDTQYFGPGTRLTVL.

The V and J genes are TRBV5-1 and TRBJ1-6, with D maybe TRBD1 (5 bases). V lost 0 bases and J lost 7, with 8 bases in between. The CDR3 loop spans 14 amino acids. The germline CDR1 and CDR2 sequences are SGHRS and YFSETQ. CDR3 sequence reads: CASSLAQGNSPLHF. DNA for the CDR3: TGCGCCAGCAGCTTGGCTCAGGGCAATTCACCCCTCCACTTT.

CDR3 amino acids: CASSFIGFSGANVLTF. In DNA, the CDR3 is TGTGCCAGTAGTTTCATCGGCTTCTCTGGGGCCAACGTCCTGACTTTC. This chain joins TRBV19 and TRBJ2-6; no clear D gene. Germline V gene data show CDR1 as LNHDA and CDR2 as SQIVND (reference sequence). The V and J ends lost 5 bases and 0 bases respectively, with 11 bases between them. The CDR3 contains 16 residues.

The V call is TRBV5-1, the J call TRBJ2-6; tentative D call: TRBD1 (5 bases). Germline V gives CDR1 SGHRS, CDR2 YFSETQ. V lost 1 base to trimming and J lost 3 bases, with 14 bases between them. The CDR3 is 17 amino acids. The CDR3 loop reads CASSLTLGASGANVLTF. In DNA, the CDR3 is TGCGCCAGCAGCTTGACCTTAGGGGCGAGTGGGGCCAACGTCCTGACTTTC.

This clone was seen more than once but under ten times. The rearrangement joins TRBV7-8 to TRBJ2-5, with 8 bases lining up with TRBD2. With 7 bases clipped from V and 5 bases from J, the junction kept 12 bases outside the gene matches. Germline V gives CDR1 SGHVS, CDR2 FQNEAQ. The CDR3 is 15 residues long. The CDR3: CASTLPGGGRETQYF. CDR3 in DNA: TGTGCCAGCACCCTCCCGGGGGGGGGTCGGGAGACCCAGTACTTC.

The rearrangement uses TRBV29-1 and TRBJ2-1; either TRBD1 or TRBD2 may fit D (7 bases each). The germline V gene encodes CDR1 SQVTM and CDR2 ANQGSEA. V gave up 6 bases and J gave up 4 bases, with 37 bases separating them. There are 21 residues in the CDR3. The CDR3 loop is CSVGSRGGGFPSELPYNEQFF. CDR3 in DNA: TGCAGCGTAGGTTCCAGGGGGGGCGGTTTCCCCAGCGAGCTCCCTTACAATGAGCAGTTCTTC.

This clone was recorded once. CDR3 DNA: TGCGCCAGCAGTGAGGTAGCGGGGGGCGGCGCAGATACGCAGTATTTT. Translation gives CASSEVAGGGADTQYF. The chain couples TRBV10-1 to TRBJ2-3; 10 nucleotides match TRBD2. The CDR3 extends over 16 amino acids. The junction had 6 bases not matched to a gene; V was cut back by 2 bases and J by 4 bases. The germline CDR1 and CDR2 sequences are WNHNN and SYGVQD (reference sequence).

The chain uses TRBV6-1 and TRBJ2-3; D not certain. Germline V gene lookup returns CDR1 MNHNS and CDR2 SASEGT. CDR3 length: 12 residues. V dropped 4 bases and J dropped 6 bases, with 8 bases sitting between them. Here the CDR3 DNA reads TGTGCCAGCAGTGTCGAACGGGATACGCAGTATTTT. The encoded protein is CASSVERDTQYF.

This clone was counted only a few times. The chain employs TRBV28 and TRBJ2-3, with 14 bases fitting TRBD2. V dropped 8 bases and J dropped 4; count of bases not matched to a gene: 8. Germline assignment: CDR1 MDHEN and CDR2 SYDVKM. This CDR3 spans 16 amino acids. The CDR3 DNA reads TGTGCCAGCGGGACTAGCGGGGGCCCTACGTCAGATACGCAGTATTTT. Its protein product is CASGTSGGPTSDTQYF.

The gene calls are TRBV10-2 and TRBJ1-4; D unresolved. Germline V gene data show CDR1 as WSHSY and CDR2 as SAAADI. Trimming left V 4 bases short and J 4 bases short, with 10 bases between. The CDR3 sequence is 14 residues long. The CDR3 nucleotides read TGCGCCAGCAGTGGTCAGGCGGGTAATGAAAAACTGTTTTTT. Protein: CASSGQAGNEKLFF.

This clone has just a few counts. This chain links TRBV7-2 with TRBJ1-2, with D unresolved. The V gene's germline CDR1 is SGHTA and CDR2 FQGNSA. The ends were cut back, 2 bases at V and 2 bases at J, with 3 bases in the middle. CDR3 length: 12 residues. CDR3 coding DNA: TGTGCCAGCAGCTTAACCAACTATGGCTACACCTTC. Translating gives CASSLTNYGYTF. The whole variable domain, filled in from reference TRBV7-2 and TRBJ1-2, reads GAGVSQSPSNKVTEKGKDVELRCDPISGHTALYWYRQSLGQGLEFLIYFQGNSAPDKSGLPSDRFSAERTGGSVSTLTIQRTQQEDSAVYLCASSLTNYGYTFGSGTRLTVV.

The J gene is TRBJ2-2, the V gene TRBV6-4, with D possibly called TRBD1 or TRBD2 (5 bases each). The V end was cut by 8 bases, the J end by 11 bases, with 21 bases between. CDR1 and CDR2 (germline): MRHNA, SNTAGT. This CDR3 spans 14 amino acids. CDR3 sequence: CASRLDGAAGELFF. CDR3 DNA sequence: TGTGCCAGCCGATTGGACGGGGCAGCTGGAGAGCTGTTTTTT.

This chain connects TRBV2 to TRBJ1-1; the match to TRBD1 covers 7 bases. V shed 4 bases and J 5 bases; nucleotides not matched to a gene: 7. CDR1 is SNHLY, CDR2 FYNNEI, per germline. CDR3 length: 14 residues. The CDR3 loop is CASSVRGQGTEAFF. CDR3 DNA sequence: TGTGCCAGCAGTGTTAGGGGGCAGGGAACTGAAGCTTTCTTT.

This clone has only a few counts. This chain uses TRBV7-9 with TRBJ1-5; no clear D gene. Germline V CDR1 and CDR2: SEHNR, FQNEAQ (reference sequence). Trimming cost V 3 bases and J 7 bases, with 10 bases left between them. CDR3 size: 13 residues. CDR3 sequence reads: CASSLSQLQPQHF. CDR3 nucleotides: TGTGCCAGCAGCTTGAGTCAGTTACAGCCCCAGCATTTT.

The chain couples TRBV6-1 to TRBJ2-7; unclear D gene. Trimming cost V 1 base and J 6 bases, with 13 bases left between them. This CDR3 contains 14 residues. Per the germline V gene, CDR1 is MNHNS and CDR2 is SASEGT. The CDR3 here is CASSEGRQESEQYF. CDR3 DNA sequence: TGTGCCAGCAGTGAAGGAAGGCAGGAATCCGAGCAGTACTTC.

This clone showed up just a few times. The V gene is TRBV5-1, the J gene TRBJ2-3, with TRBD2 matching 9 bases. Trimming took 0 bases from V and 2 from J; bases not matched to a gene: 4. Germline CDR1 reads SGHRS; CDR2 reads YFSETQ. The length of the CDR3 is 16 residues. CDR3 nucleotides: TGCGCCAGCAGCTTGGGCGCTAGCGGGGACACAGATACGCAGTATTTT. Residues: CASSLGASGDTDTQYF. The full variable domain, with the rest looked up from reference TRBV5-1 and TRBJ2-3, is KAGVTQTPRYLIKTRGQQVTLSCSPISGHRSVSWYQQTPGQGLQFLFEYFSETQRNKGNFPGRFSGRQFSNSRSEMNVSTLELGDSALYLCASSLGASGDTDTQYFGPGTRLTVL.

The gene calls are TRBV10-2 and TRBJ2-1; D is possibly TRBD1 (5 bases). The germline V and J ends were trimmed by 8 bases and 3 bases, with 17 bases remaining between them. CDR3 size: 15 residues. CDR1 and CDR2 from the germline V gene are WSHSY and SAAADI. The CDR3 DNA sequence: TGCGCCAGCCACCCAAAAACAGGAGTCTACAATGAGCAGTTCTTC. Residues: CASHPKTGVYNEQFF.

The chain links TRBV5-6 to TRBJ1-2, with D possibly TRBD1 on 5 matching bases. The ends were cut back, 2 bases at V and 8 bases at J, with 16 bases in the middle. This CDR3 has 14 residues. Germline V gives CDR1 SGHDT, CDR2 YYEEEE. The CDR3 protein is CASSLRNRPIGYTF. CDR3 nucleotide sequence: TGTGCCAGCAGCTTACGAAACAGGCCCATCGGCTACACCTTC.

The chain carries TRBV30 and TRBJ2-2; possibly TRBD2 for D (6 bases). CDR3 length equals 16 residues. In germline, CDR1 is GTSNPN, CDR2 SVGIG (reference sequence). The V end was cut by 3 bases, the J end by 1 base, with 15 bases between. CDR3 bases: TGTGCCTGGAGAACTGGTGTGGGGGGGAACACCGGGGAGCTGTTTTTT. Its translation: CAWRTGVGGNTGELFF.

CDR3 residues: CASSLAGFTEAFF. The DNA of the CDR3 is TGCGCCAGCAGCTTGGCGGGTTTCACTGAAGCTTTCTTT. This chain joins TRBV5-1 and TRBJ1-1, with D uncertain. This CDR3 comprises 13 residues. Trimming shortened V by 0 bases and J by 4 bases, and 7 bases separated the two germline ends. Germline lookup yields CDR1 SGHRS and CDR2 YFSETQ.

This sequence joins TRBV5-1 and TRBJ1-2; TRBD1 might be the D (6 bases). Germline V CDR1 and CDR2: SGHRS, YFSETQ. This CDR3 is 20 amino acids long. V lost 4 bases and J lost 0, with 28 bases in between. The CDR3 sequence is CASSRGAGDYIRASNYGYTF. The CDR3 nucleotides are TGCGCCAGCAGCCGAGGGGCAGGGGATTATATACGAGCCTCTAACTATGGCTACACCTTC.

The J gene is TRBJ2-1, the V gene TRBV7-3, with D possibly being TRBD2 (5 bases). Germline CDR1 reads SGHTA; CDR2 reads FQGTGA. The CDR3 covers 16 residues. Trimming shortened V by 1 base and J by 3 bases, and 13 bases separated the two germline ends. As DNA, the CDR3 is TGTGCCAGCAGCTTAAGCGGCGGGTCAAGCTACAATGAGCAGTTCTTC. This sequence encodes CASSLSGGSSYNEQFF.

The CDR3 coding sequence is TGTGCCAGCAGCTTTAGGACAGGGTCTTACGAGCAGTACTTC. Translation: CASSFRTGSYEQYF. V usage is TRBV7-9 and J usage is TRBJ2-7; 8 nucleotides line up with TRBD1. Germline CDR1 SEHNR, CDR2 FQNEAQ (reference sequence). The V gene end was trimmed by 3 bases and the J gene end by 4 bases; junction bases not matched to a gene: 5. The length of the CDR3 is 14 residues.

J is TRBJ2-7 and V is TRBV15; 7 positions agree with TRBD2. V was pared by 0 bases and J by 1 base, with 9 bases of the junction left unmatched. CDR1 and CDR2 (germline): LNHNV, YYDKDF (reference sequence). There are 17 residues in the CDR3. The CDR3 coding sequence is TGTGCCACCAGCAGAGATGGGGAGGGAGGGAGGTCCTACGAGCAGTACTTC. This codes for CATSRDGEGGRSYEQYF.

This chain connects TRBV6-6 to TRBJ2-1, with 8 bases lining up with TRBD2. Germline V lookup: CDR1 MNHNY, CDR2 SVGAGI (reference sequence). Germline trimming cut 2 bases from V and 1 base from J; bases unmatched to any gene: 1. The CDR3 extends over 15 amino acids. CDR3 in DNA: TGTGCCAGCAGTTACGCGGGGGGATCCTACAATGAGCAGTTCTTC. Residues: CASSYAGGSYNEQFF.

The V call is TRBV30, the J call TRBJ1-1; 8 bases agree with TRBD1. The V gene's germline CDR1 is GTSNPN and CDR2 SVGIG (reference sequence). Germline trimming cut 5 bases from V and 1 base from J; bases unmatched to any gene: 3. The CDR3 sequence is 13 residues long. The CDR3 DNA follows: TGTGCCTGGGACAGGGGTCAGAACACTGAAGCTTTCTTT. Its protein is CAWDRGQNTEAFF.

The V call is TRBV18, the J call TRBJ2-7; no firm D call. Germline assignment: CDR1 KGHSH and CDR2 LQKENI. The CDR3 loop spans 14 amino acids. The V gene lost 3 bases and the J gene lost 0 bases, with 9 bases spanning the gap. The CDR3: CASSPGVVSYEQYF. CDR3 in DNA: TGTGCCAGCTCACCTGGGGTTGTCTCCTACGAGCAGTACTTC.

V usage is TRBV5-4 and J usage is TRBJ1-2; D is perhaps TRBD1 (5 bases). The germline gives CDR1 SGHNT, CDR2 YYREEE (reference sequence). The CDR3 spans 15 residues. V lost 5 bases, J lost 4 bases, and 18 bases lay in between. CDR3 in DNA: TGTGCCAGCAGTTTAGACCGGGACGAATTCTATGGCTACACCTTC. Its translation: CASSLDRDEFYGYTF.

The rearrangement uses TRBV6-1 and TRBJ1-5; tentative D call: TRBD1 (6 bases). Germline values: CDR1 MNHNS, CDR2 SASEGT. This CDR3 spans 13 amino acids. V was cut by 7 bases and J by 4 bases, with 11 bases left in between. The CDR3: CASMRQANQPQHF. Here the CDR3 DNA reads TGTGCCAGCATGAGACAGGCGAATCAGCCCCAGCATTTT.

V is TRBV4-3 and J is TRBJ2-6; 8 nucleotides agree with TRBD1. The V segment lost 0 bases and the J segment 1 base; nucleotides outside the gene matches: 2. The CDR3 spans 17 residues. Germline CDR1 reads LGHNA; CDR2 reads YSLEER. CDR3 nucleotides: TGCGCCAGCAGCCAAGATTGGACAGGGTCTGGGGCCAACGTCCTGACTTTC. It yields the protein CASSQDWTGSGANVLTF.

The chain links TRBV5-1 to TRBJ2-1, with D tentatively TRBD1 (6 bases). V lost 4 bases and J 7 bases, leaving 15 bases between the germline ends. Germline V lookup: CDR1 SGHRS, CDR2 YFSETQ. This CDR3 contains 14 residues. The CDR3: CASSRDGQRNEQFF. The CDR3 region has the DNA TGCGCCAGCAGCCGGGACGGACAGAGGAATGAGCAGTTCTTC.